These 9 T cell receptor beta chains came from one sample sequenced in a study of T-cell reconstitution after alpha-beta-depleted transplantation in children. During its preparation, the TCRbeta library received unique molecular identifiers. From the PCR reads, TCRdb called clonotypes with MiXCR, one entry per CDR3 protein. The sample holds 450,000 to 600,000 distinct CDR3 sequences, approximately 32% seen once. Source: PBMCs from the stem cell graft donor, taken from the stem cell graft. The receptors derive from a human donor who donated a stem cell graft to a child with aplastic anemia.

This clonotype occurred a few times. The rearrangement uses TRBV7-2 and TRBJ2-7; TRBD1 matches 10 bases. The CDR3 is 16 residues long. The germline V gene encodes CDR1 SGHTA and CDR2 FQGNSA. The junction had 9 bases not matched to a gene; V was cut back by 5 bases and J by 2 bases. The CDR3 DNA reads TGTGCCAGCAGCACTCGGGACAGGGGCACCCCCTACGAGCAGTACTTC. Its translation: CASSTRDRGTPYEQYF.

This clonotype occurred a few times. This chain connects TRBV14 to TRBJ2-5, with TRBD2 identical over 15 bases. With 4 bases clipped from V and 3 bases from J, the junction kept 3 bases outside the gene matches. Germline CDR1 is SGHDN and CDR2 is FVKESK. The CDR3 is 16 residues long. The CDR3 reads CASSRGTSGRKETQYF. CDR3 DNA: TGTGCCAGCAGCCGCGGGACTAGCGGGAGGAAAGAGACCCAGTACTTC.

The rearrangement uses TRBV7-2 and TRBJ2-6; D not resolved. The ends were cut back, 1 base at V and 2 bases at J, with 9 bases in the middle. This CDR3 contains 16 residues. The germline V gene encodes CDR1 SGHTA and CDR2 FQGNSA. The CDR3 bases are TGTGCCAGCAGCTTAGGAAGTACCGCTGGGGCCAACGTCCTGACTTTC. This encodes CASSLGSTAGANVLTF. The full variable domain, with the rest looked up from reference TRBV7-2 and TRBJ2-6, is GAGVSQSPSNKVTEKGKDVELRCDPISGHTALYWYRQSLGQGLEFLIYFQGNSAPDKSGLPSDRFSAERTGGSVSTLTIQRTQQEDSAVYLCASSLGSTAGANVLTFGAGSRLTVL.

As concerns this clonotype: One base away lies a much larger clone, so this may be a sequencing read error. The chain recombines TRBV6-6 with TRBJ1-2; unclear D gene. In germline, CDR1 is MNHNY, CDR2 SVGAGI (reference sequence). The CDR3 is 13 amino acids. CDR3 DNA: TGTGCCAGCAGTTCATCAGGCGTTAATGGCTTCACCTTC. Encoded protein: CASSSSGVNGFTF.

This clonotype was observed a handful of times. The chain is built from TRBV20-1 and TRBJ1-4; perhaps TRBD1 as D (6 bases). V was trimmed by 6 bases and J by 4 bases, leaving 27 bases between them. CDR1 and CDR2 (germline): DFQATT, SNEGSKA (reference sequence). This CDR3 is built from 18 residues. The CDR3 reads CSAKLSLFRGDHNEKLFF. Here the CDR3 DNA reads TGCAGTGCAAAGCTGAGTTTGTTCAGGGGCGATCATAATGAAAAACTGTTTTTT.

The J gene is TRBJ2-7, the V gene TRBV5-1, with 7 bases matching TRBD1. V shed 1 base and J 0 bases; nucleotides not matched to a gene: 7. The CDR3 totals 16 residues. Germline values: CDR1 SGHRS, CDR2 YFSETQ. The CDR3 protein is CASSLPEQGLSYEQYF. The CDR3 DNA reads TGCGCCAGCAGCTTGCCCGAACAGGGGCTCTCCTACGAGCAGTACTTC.

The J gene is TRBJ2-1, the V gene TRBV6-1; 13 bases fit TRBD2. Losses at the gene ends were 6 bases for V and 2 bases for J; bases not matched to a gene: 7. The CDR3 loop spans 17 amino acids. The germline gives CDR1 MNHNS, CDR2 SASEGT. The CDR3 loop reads CASRGLAGESTYNEQFF. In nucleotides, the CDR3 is TGTGCCAGCAGAGGACTAGCGGGAGAGTCCACCTACAATGAGCAGTTCTTC.

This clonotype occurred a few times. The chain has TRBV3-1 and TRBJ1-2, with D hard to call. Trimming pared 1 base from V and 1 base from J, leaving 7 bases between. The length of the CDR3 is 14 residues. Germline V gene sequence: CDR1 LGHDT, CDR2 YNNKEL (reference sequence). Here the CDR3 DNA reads TGTGCCAGCAGCCAAGCTGTTATTAACTATGGCTACACCTTC. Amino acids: CASSQAVINYGYTF. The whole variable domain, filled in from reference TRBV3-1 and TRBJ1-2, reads DTAVSQTPKYLVTQMGNDKSIKCEQNLGHDTMYWYKQDSKKFLKIMFSYNNKELIINETVPNRFSPKSPDKAHLNLHINSLELGDSAVYFCASSQAVINYGYTFGSGTRLTVV.

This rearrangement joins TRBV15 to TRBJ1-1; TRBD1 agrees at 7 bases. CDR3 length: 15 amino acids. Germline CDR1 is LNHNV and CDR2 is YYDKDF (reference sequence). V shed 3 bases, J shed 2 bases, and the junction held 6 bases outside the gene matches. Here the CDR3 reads CATSSPGQVNTEAFF. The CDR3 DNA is TGTGCCACCAGCAGCCCAGGACAGGTCAACACTGAAGCTTTCTTT.